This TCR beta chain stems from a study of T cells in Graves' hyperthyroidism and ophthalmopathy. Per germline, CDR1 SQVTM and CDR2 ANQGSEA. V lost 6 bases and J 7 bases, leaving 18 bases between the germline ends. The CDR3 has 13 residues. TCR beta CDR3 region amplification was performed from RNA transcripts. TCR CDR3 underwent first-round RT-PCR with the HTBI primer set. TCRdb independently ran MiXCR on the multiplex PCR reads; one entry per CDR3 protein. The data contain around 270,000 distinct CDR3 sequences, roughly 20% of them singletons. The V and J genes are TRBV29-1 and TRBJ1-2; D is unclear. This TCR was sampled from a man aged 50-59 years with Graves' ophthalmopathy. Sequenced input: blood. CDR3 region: CSVPIPTPSGYTF. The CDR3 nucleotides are TGCAGCGTGCCAATTCCTACCCCTAGTGGCTACACCTTC. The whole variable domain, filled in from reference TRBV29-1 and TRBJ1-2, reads SAVISQKPSRDICQRGTSLTIQCQVDSQVTMMFWYRQQPGQSLTLIATANQGSEATYESGFVIDKFPISRPNLTFSTLTVSNMSPEDSSIYLCSVPIPTPSGYTFGSGTRLTVV.